Listed here are 13 T cell receptor beta chains from one sample, sequenced in a study of T cells in localized non-small cell lung cancer. Sequencing was performed with immunoSEQ multiplex PCR; in TCRdb, only in-frame clones are kept and a portion is missing. This table holds under 150,000 clones, roughly 90% found once. Specimen: peripheral blood, collected before any cancer treatment. The receptors come from a female donor older than 55 with stage I lung adenocarcinoma.

This chain uses TRBV5-1 with TRBJ1-1; D is undetermined. The germline V gene has CDR1 SGHRS and CDR2 YFSETQ. There are 14 residues in the CDR3. V lost 4 bases and J 1 base, leaving 11 bases between the germline ends. The CDR3: CASSPGLQNTEAFF. In DNA, the CDR3 is TGCGCCAGCAGCCCCGGACTTCAGAACACTGAAGCTTTCTTT.

On this clone: The sample contains more than one DNA sequence encoding this CDR3. The rearrangement joins TRBV20-1 to TRBJ2-5, with D possibly TRBD2 on 5 matching bases. Trimming cost V 6 bases and J 5 bases, with 7 bases left between them. This CDR3 has 10 amino acids. CDR1 is DFQATT, CDR2 SNEGSKA, per germline (reference sequence). The CDR3 sequence: CSARGETQYF. In nucleotides, the CDR3 is TGCAGTGCCCGAGGGGAGACCCAGTACTTC.

In the case of this clone: The same CDR3 can be traced to other DNA sequences in this sample. V gene TRBV9 combines with J gene TRBJ2-1; 7 positions match TRBD1. V was clipped by 3 bases and J by 0 bases; unmatched bases: 3. The CDR3 sequence is 15 residues long. CDR1 and CDR2 (germline): SGDLS, YYNGEE. DNA for the CDR3: TGTGCCAGCAGCGCCCGGGACAGCTCCTACAATGAGCAGTTCTTC. The encoded protein is CASSARDSSYNEQFF.

This chain links TRBV9 with TRBJ2-1, with 9 nucleotides matching TRBD2. The CDR3 is 16 amino acids. The J segment lost 5 bases and the V segment lost 1 base, leaving 7 bases of the junction unmatched. Germline loops: CDR1 SGDLS, CDR2 YYNGEE. The CDR3 bases are TGTGCCAGCAGCGTACTGACTAGCGGAACGAACAATGAGCAGTTCTTC. It yields the protein CASSVLTSGTNNEQFF.

The sample holds a few counts of this clone. The chain recombines TRBV29-1 with TRBJ2-5; D gene uncertain. The V gene's germline CDR1 is SQVTM and CDR2 ANQGSEA. Trimming removed 6 bases at V and 4 bases at J, with 12 bases between. The CDR3 length is 12 residues. CDR3 sequence (DNA): TGCAGCGTAGATCGGGCAGCAGAGACCCAGTACTTC. It translates to CSVDRAAETQYF. Full variable domain (rest looked up from reference TRBV29-1 and TRBJ2-5): SAVISQKPSRDICQRGTSLTIQCQVDSQVTMMFWYRQQPGQSLTLIATANQGSEATYESGFVIDKFPISRPNLTFSTLTVSNMSPEDSSIYLCSVDRAAETQYFGPGTRLLVL.

The chain has TRBV2 and TRBJ2-7, with D perhaps matching TRBD1 (5 bases). CDR1 and CDR2 (germline): SNHLY, FYNNEI. CDR3 length equals 14 residues. The V end was cut by 6 bases, the J end by 4 bases, with 16 bases between. For the CDR3, the DNA is TGTGCCAGCAGGGACGAGGAAAGACAGTACGAGCAGTACTTC. This gives the protein CASRDEERQYEQYF.

The chain links TRBV5-4 to TRBJ2-7; 12 bases match TRBD2. This CDR3 is 15 amino acids long. Trimming removed 4 bases from V and 2 bases from J; junction bases left unmatched: 4. Germline V lookup: CDR1 SGHNT, CDR2 YYREEE (reference sequence). The CDR3 spells CASSPTSGGTYEQYF. DNA of the CDR3: TGTGCCAGCAGCCCTACTAGCGGGGGGACCTACGAGCAGTACTTC.

V usage is TRBV5-6 and J usage is TRBJ2-1; TRBD2 might be the D (5 bases). V was trimmed by 1 base and J by 7 bases, leaving 12 bases between them. The CDR3 has 14 residues. In germline, CDR1 is SGHDT, CDR2 YYEEEE. CDR3 loop: CASSLSLAENEQFF. The CDR3 coding sequence is TGTGCCAGCAGCTTGTCGCTAGCCGAGAATGAGCAGTTCTTC.

The chain links TRBV7-6 to TRBJ2-5, with D hard to call. Germline assignment: CDR1 SGHVS and CDR2 FNYEAQ. Trimming shortened V by 5 bases and J by 0 bases, and 7 bases separated the two germline ends. The CDR3 extends over 13 amino acids. The CDR3 region has the DNA TGTGCCAGCAGCACAAGGAACCAAGAGACCCAGTACTTC. The encoded protein is CASSTRNQETQYF.

The V gene is TRBV5-5, the J gene TRBJ2-7, with 10 bases identical to TRBD1. Losses at the gene ends were 4 bases for V and 4 bases for J; bases not matched to a gene: 8. CDR1 is SGHKS, CDR2 YYEKEE, per germline (reference sequence). The CDR3 covers 15 residues. CDR3 loop: CASSAGTGASYEQYF. CDR3 DNA sequence: TGTGCCAGCAGCGCCGGGACAGGGGCGTCATACGAGCAGTACTTC. The whole variable domain, remainder taken from reference TRBV5-5 and TRBJ2-7, is DAGVTQSPTHLIKTRGQQVTLRCSPISGHKSVSWYQQVLGQGPQFIFQYYEKEERGRGNFPDRFSARQFPNYSSELNVNALLLGDSALYLCASSAGTGASYEQYFGPGTRLTVT.

The chain couples TRBV6-4 to TRBJ2-7; 10 bases map to TRBD2. The CDR3 extends over 16 amino acids. The V gene end was trimmed by 4 bases and the J gene end by 2 bases; junction bases not matched to a gene: 8. The germline CDR1 and CDR2 sequences are MRHNA and SNTAGT. The CDR3 spells CASSVASGSGTYEQYF. The CDR3 nucleotides are TGTGCCAGCAGTGTAGCTAGCGGGAGTGGGACCTACGAGCAGTACTTC.

The chain recombines TRBV9 with TRBJ2-7, with 7 bases aligning to TRBD2. The CDR3 length is 14 residues. CDR1 and CDR2 from the germline V gene are SGDLS and YYNGEE. Trimming cost V 2 bases and J 3 bases; bases outside gene matches: 5. CDR3 in amino acids: CASSVSSGNYEQYF. In DNA form, the CDR3 reads TGTGCCAGCAGCGTTTCTAGCGGAAACTACGAGCAGTACTTC.

The rearrangement links TRBV9 to TRBJ2-1; TRBD1 or TRBD2 may be the D gene (6 bases each). In germline, CDR1 is SGDLS, CDR2 YYNGEE. The CDR3 has 19 amino acids. Trimming left V 3 bases short and J 0 bases short, with 22 bases between. Written as DNA, the CDR3 is TGTGCCAGCAGCGCGGGACACGATAATCGGGAGCGCTCCTACAATGAGCAGTTCTTC. Its protein product is CASSAGHDNRERSYNEQFF.